These T cell receptor beta chains were read from a single sample in a study of blood T cell repertoires in COVID-19. Some clones are missing from TCRdb's copy, which holds only in-frame ones; the method was immunoSEQ multiplex PCR. Of around 160,000 clones in the sample, 89% were seen once. Sequenced: peripheral blood. The receptors originated from a man aged 60 to 69 with acute or convalescent COVID-19. CDR3s include the opening cysteine and the closing phenylalanine or tryptophan. D genes are given only for firm matches. Size is omitted from some rows. Given values are once, few, many or a class for expanded clones.

v_gene,abundance,d_gene,j_gene,CDR3nt,CDR3aa
TRBV5-6,NA,NA,TRBJ1-6,TGTGCCAGCAGCCCGGACACCACTTTATCCCTCCACTTT,CASSPDTTLSLHF
TRBV7-2,NA,TRBD1,TRBJ1-2,TGTGCCAGCAGCTCGGGACAGGGGGCCATCTATGGCTACACCTTC,CASSSGQGAIYGYTF
TRBV5-5,NA,NA,TRBJ2-3,TGTGCCAGCAGCTTGGTGTCGGTAGATACGCAGTATTTT,CASSLVSVDTQYF
TRBV25-1,NA,NA,TRBJ2-2,TGTGCCAGCAGCCAGACAGGCCGCACCGGGGAGCTGTTTTTT,CASSQTGRTGELFF
TRBV19,NA,NA,TRBJ1-1,TGTGCCAGTAGTGTCCCAAACACTGAAGCTTTCTTT,CASSVPNTEAFF
TRBV5-6,NA,TRBD1,TRBJ1-2,TGTGCCAGCAGCTCCATCTTTGGACAGGAGACAGCCTATAACTATGGCTACACCTTC,CASSSIFGQETAYNYGYTF
TRBV27,few,TRBD1,TRBJ1-2,TGTGCCAGCAGTTTACTGGGGACAGGGGGGAGCTATGGCTACACCTTC,CASSLLGTGGSYGYTF
TRBV19,NA,TRBD1,TRBJ1-1,TGTGCCAGTAGTAGGGGGACAGGGATTGAAGCTTTCTTT,CASSRGTGIEAFF
TRBV5-4,NA,NA,TRBJ1-1,TGTGCCAGCAGCTTAATCCCACAGGCGACTGAAGCTTTCTTT,CASSLIPQATEAFF
TRBV6-5,NA,TRBD1,TRBJ1-1,TGTGCCAGCAGCAGGGGTGGGACAGGAGTGGAAGCTTTCTTT,CASSRGGTGVEAFF
TRBV3-1/TRBV3-2,NA,TRBD1,TRBJ1-6,TGTGCCAGCAGCAGGCTAAGACAGGGAAATTCACCCCTCCACTTT,CASSRLRQGNSPLHF
TRBV5-6,few,TRBD1,TRBJ1-4,TGTGCCAGCAGCAACCGGGACAGGGGGGAATTCGAAAAACTGTTTTTT,CASSNRDRGEFEKLFF
TRBV7-8,NA,TRBD1,TRBJ1-6,TGTGCCAGCAGACTCTCGACAGGGTATAATTCACCCCTCCACTTT,CASRLSTGYNSPLHF
TRBV30,NA,NA,TRBJ1-2,TGTGCCTGGAGTGAGGAGGGATGGTCCTATGGCTACACCTTC,CAWSEEGWSYGYTF
TRBV5-1,NA,NA,TRBJ2-3,TGCGCCAGCAGCTTGAGAGTACAGCTTACAGATACGCAGTATTTT,CASSLRVQLTDTQYF
TRBV5-1,NA,TRBD1,TRBJ2-3,TGCGCCAGCAGCGCCTCGACAGGGGTTCGCGCAGATACGCAGTATTTT,CASSASTGVRADTQYF
TRBV3-1/TRBV3-2,NA,TRBD2,TRBJ2-7,TGTGCCAGCAGCCAAGGGATGCCTAGCGGGACCTTGAGCTCCTACGAGCAGTACTTC,CASSQGMPSGTLSSYEQYF
TRBV4-2,NA,NA,TRBJ2-1,TGTGCCAGCAGCCGAGACAATGAGCAGTTCTTC,CASSRDNEQFF
TRBV7-2,NA,TRBD2,TRBJ2-1,TGTGCCAGCAGCTTGCGGGGGGTCTACAATGAGCAGTTCTTC,CASSLRGVYNEQFF
TRBV6-6,NA,NA,TRBJ1-2,TGTGCCAGCAGCCCGGGAGGGGTGGATGGCTACACCTTC,CASSPGGVDGYTF
TRBV4-1,NA,NA,TRBJ2-1,TGCGCCAGCAGCCAAGATCCAGGGTTCGATGAGCAGTTCTTC,CASSQDPGFDEQFF
TRBV19,few,NA,TRBJ1-2,TGTGCCAGTAGTATCCGGGGAGGGTCCCCGCGCGGCTACACCTTC,CASSIRGGSPRGYTF
TRBV27,few,NA,TRBJ1-3,TGTGCCAGCAGTTTATACGGCAGGGATACTGGAAACACCATATATTTT,CASSLYGRDTGNTIYF
TRBV3-1/TRBV3-2,NA,TRBD1,TRBJ2-5,TGTGCCAGCAGCCAGCTGAAGGGGGCCCGAGAGACCCAGTACTTC,CASSQLKGARETQYF
TRBV18,NA,NA,TRBJ2-3,TGTGCCAGCTCACCAAACTGGGGGCCCACAGATACGCAGTATTTT,CASSPNWGPTDTQYF
TRBV2,NA,TRBD1,TRBJ2-2,TGTGCCAGCAAAGCCGGGACAGGGCCCACGGGAAGCACCGGGGAGCTGTTTTTT,CASKAGTGPTGSTGELFF
TRBV5-6,NA,TRBD2,TRBJ2-1,TGTGCCAGCAGCCCGGGACTAGCGGGGGGCGATGAGCAGTTCTTC,CASSPGLAGGDEQFF
TRBV7-9,NA,NA,TRBJ1-2,TGTGCCAGCAGCTTAACGGCGGCTAACTATGGCTACACCTTC,CASSLTAANYGYTF